This T cell receptor beta chain comes out of a study of blood T cell repertoires in COVID-19. Study details: COVID-19 samples, acute and convalescent, were from the United States, Italy and Spain. PBMCs, B-cell-depleted T cells, or T cells were the source of the cDNA or gDNA that made up the material.

Measured with immunoSEQ multiplex PCR; TCRdb has only the in-frame clones, and not every one. The sample contains tens of thousands of clones, roughly three quarters of which appear only once. The junction had 2 bases not matched to a gene; V was cut back by 7 bases and J by 3 bases. This CDR3 has 13 amino acids. The germline V gene has CDR1 SGHRS and CDR2 YFSETQ. The sequenced material came from peripheral blood. The rearrangement links TRBV5-1 to TRBJ1-2, with TRBD1 matching 11 bases. The sequence was collected from a human donor in a cohort sampled during active COVID-19. This chain's CDR3 is CASGTGGDYGYTF. The CDR3 nucleotides read TGCGCCAGCGGGACAGGGGGGGACTATGGCTACACCTTC.